These T cell receptor beta chains were read from a single sample in a study of cytomegalovirus exposure and HLA in healthy donors. Repertoires were generated with immunoSEQ multiplex PCR, while TCRdb's copy carries only in-frame clones and drops some. The table has under 95,000 clones, roughly 88% seen once; the top ten hold 2% to 2.5%. Sequences were obtained from PBMCs. The receptors derive from a man younger than 45 in good health and CMV-seronegative. Each CDR3 is given with its conserved first and last residue. Fields, in order: V gene, CDR3 length, J gene, D gene, clone size, CDR3 protein, CDR3 DNA. D genes are given only for firm matches. Size is omitted from some rows. Given values are once, few, many or a class for expanded clones.

V gene: TRBV4-1; CDR3 length: 19; J gene: TRBJ2-6; D gene: TRBD1; clone size: -; CDR3 protein: CASSQIRGQGARGANVLTF; CDR3 DNA: TGCGCCAGCAGCCAAATCAGAGGACAGGGGGCGCGTGGGGCCAACGTCCTGACTTTC
V gene: TRBV5-5; CDR3 length: 15; J gene: TRBJ1-6; D gene: -; clone size: -; CDR3 protein: CASSRLRGYDSPLHF; CDR3 DNA: TGTGCCAGCAGCCGGCTCAGGGGCTACGATTCACCCCTCCACTTT
V gene: TRBV5-4; CDR3 length: 18; J gene: TRBJ2-1; D gene: TRBD2; clone size: -; CDR3 protein: CASSDGTSGVPQYNEQFF; CDR3 DNA: TGTGCCAGCAGCGACGGGACTAGCGGCGTTCCACAATACAATGAGCAGTTCTTC
V gene: TRBV19; CDR3 length: 14; J gene: TRBJ1-2; D gene: TRBD1; clone size: -; CDR3 protein: CASSIATGNYGYTF; CDR3 DNA: TGTGCCAGTAGTATAGCGACAGGGAACTATGGCTACACCTTC
V gene: TRBV27; CDR3 length: 17; J gene: TRBJ1-2; D gene: TRBD1; clone size: -; CDR3 protein: CASSLSGTGVANYGYTF; CDR3 DNA: TGTGCCAGCAGCCTATCCGGGACAGGGGTAGCTAACTATGGCTACACCTTC
V gene: TRBV19; CDR3 length: 15; J gene: TRBJ2-7; D gene: TRBD1; clone size: once; CDR3 protein: CASSLSGTGIYEQYF; CDR3 DNA: TGTGCCAGTAGTCTCTCCGGGACAGGGATCTACGAGCAGTACTTC
V gene: TRBV7-2; CDR3 length: 15; J gene: TRBJ2-7; D gene: -; clone size: -; CDR3 protein: CASSLVPEDSYEQYF; CDR3 DNA: TGTGCCAGCAGCTTAGTTCCCGAGGACTCCTACGAGCAGTACTTC
V gene: TRBV6-1; CDR3 length: 15; J gene: TRBJ2-7; D gene: -; clone size: -; CDR3 protein: CASSEYRAGTYEQYF; CDR3 DNA: TGTGCCAGCAGTGAGTACAGGGCAGGCACCTACGAGCAGTACTTC
V gene: TRBV6-4; CDR3 length: 15; J gene: TRBJ2-2; D gene: -; clone size: few; CDR3 protein: CASSDGRGNTGELFF; CDR3 DNA: TGTGCCAGCAGTGACGGCAGGGGGAACACCGGGGAGCTGTTTTTT
V gene: TRBV7-2; CDR3 length: 15; J gene: TRBJ2-7; D gene: TRBD2; clone size: -; CDR3 protein: CASSLQREASYEQYF; CDR3 DNA: TGTGCCAGCAGCCTCCAGCGGGAGGCCTCCTACGAGCAGTACTTC
V gene: TRBV27; CDR3 length: 13; J gene: TRBJ2-7; D gene: -; clone size: -; CDR3 protein: CASSLTGAYEQYF; CDR3 DNA: TGTGCCAGCAGTTTAACAGGCGCCTACGAGCAGTACTTC
V gene: TRBV6-5; CDR3 length: 13; J gene: TRBJ1-5; D gene: TRBD1; clone size: -; CDR3 protein: CASRGGTGQPQHF; CDR3 DNA: TGTGCCAGCAGAGGTGGGACAGGGCAGCCCCAGCATTTT
V gene: TRBV5-6; CDR3 length: 13; J gene: TRBJ1-2; D gene: -; clone size: -; CDR3 protein: CASSFQSNYGYTF; CDR3 DNA: TGTGCCAGCAGCTTTCAGTCTAACTATGGCTACACCTTC
V gene: TRBV11-1; CDR3 length: 14; J gene: TRBJ2-1; D gene: TRBD2; clone size: -; CDR3 protein: CASRRLADYNEQFF; CDR3 DNA: TGTGCCAGCAGGCGGCTAGCGGACTACAATGAGCAGTTCTTC
V gene: TRBV10-3; CDR3 length: 14; J gene: TRBJ1-3; D gene: -; clone size: -; CDR3 protein: CAISDGGSGNTIYF; CDR3 DNA: TGTGCCATCAGTGATGGCGGCTCTGGAAACACCATATATTTT
V gene: TRBV5-5; CDR3 length: 16; J gene: TRBJ1-6; D gene: TRBD1; clone size: -; CDR3 protein: CASSLFSTGVNSPLHF; CDR3 DNA: TGTGCCAGCAGCTTGTTTTCGACAGGGGTCAATTCACCCCTCCACTTT
V gene: TRBV6-6; CDR3 length: 12; J gene: TRBJ1-2; D gene: -; clone size: -; CDR3 protein: CASSPGPGELTF; CDR3 DNA: TGTGCCAGCAGCCCGGGTCCGGGGGAGCTCACCTTC
V gene: TRBV15; CDR3 length: 16; J gene: TRBJ1-2; D gene: TRBD1; clone size: -; CDR3 protein: CATSRLLGQGAFGYTF; CDR3 DNA: TGTGCCACCAGCAGACTACTGGGACAGGGGGCTTTCGGCTACACCTTC
V gene: TRBV6-1; CDR3 length: 15; J gene: TRBJ1-5; D gene: TRBD1; clone size: -; CDR3 protein: CASSADRASNQPQHF; CDR3 DNA: TGTGCCAGCAGTGCTGACAGGGCTAGCAATCAGCCCCAGCATTTT
V gene: TRBV15; CDR3 length: 16; J gene: TRBJ2-4; D gene: -; clone size: few; CDR3 protein: CATSKTVPDRLNIQYF; CDR3 DNA: TGTGCCACCAGCAAAACGGTTCCAGATAGACTAAACATTCAGTACTTC
V gene: TRBV10-3; CDR3 length: 13; J gene: TRBJ1-5; D gene: -; clone size: -; CDR3 protein: CAISESNLQPQHF; CDR3 DNA: TGTGCCATCAGTGAGTCTAACTTACAGCCCCAGCATTTT
V gene: TRBV2; CDR3 length: 15; J gene: TRBJ1-3; D gene: -; clone size: -; CDR3 protein: CASSFETAPGNTIYF; CDR3 DNA: TGTGCCAGCAGCTTCGAGACAGCGCCTGGAAACACCATATATTTT
V gene: TRBV28; CDR3 length: 14; J gene: TRBJ1-1; D gene: -; clone size: -; CDR3 protein: CASSSPQMNTEAFF; CDR3 DNA: TGTGCCAGCAGTTCCCCACAGATGAACACTGAAGCTTTCTTT
V gene: TRBV5-1; CDR3 length: 14; J gene: TRBJ2-5; D gene: -; clone size: -; CDR3 protein: CASSLDLKEGGQYF; CDR3 DNA: TGCGCCAGCAGCTTGGATTTAAAGGAAGGGGGCCAGTACTTC
V gene: TRBV7-9; CDR3 length: 13; J gene: TRBJ1-1; D gene: -; clone size: -; CDR3 protein: CASSLRLNTEAFF; CDR3 DNA: TGTGCCAGCAGCTTACGACTAAACACTGAAGCTTTCTTT
V gene: TRBV27; CDR3 length: 20; J gene: TRBJ1-4; D gene: -; clone size: -; CDR3 protein: CASRREGTRSYIATNEKLFF; CDR3 DNA: TGTGCCAGCAGACGAGAAGGGACACGGAGTTATATAGCAACTAATGAAAAACTGTTTTTT
V gene: TRBV7-9; CDR3 length: 16; J gene: TRBJ1-2; D gene: TRBD1; clone size: -; CDR3 protein: CASSLAGTGGWDGYTF; CDR3 DNA: TGTGCCAGCAGCTTAGCCGGGACAGGGGGCTGGGATGGCTACACCTTC
V gene: TRBV7-8; CDR3 length: 18; J gene: TRBJ1-5; D gene: -; clone size: few; CDR3 protein: CASSLARAGSRGNQPQHF; CDR3 DNA: TGTGCCAGCAGCTTAGCTCGGGCGGGCAGTAGGGGCAATCAGCCCCAGCATTTT
V gene: TRBV28; CDR3 length: 15; J gene: TRBJ2-3; D gene: TRBD1; clone size: -; CDR3 protein: CASSGQGGGTDTQYF; CDR3 DNA: TGTGCCAGCAGCGGACAGGGAGGTGGCACAGATACGCAGTATTTT
V gene: TRBV4-1; CDR3 length: 15; J gene: TRBJ2-5; D gene: -; clone size: -; CDR3 protein: CASSQDGMKKETQYF; CDR3 DNA: TGCGCCAGCAGCCAAGACGGGATGAAGAAAGAGACCCAGTACTTC
V gene: TRBV7-8; CDR3 length: 15; J gene: TRBJ1-5; D gene: TRBD1; clone size: -; CDR3 protein: CASSPDRGAGQPQHF; CDR3 DNA: TGTGCCAGCAGCCCTGACAGGGGGGCGGGTCAGCCCCAGCATTTT
V gene: TRBV5-8; CDR3 length: 14; J gene: TRBJ1-2; D gene: -; clone size: -; CDR3 protein: CASSFATKTYGYTF; CDR3 DNA: TGTGCCAGCAGCTTTGCCACAAAAACGTATGGCTACACCTTC
V gene: TRBV25-1; CDR3 length: 16; J gene: TRBJ2-3; D gene: TRBD2; clone size: -; CDR3 protein: CASSASGRATGDTQYF; CDR3 DNA: TGTGCCAGCAGTGCCAGCGGGAGGGCCACGGGAGATACGCAGTATTTT
V gene: TRBV5-5; CDR3 length: 14; J gene: TRBJ1-1; D gene: -; clone size: -; CDR3 protein: CASSLRGWGTEAFF; CDR3 DNA: TGTGCCAGCAGCTTGAGGGGGTGGGGTACTGAAGCTTTCTTT
V gene: TRBV19; CDR3 length: 18; J gene: TRBJ2-3; D gene: TRBD1; clone size: -; CDR3 protein: CASSIDMLSGGGTDTQYF; CDR3 DNA: TGTGCCAGTAGTATAGATATGCTTTCAGGGGGCGGAACAGATACGCAGTATTTT
V gene: TRBV7-2; CDR3 length: 14; J gene: TRBJ2-3; D gene: TRBD2; clone size: -; CDR3 protein: CASSPQLAGGPQYF; CDR3 DNA: TGTGCCAGCAGCCCACAACTAGCGGGAGGACCCCAGTATTTT
V gene: TRBV10-3; CDR3 length: 17; J gene: TRBJ2-1; D gene: TRBD1; clone size: once; CDR3 protein: CAISEQDRVSSYNEQFF; CDR3 DNA: TGTGCCATCAGTGAGCAAGACAGGGTCAGCTCCTACAATGAGCAGTTCTTC
V gene: TRBV6-6; CDR3 length: 13; J gene: TRBJ1-2; D gene: -; clone size: -; CDR3 protein: CASSPPGFYGYTF; CDR3 DNA: TGTGCCAGCAGTCCTCCAGGGTTCTATGGCTACACCTTC
V gene: TRBV7-3; CDR3 length: 13; J gene: TRBJ2-2; D gene: TRBD1; clone size: -; CDR3 protein: CASSLQGAGELFF; CDR3 DNA: TGTGCCAGCAGCTTGCAGGGGGCCGGGGAGCTGTTTTTT